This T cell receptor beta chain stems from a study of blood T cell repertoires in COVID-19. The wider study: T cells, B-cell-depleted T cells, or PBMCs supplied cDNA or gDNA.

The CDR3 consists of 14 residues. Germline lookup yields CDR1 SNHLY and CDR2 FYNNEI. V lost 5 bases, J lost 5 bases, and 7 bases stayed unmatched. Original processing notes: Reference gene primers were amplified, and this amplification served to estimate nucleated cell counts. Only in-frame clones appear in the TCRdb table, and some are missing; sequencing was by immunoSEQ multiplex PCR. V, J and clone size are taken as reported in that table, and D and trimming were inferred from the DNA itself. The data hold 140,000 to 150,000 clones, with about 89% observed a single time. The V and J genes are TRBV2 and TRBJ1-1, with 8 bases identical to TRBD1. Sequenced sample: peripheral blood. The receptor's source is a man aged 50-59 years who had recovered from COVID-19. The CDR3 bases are TGTGCCAGCAGTTTCAGGGGGCGCGGAACTGAAGCTTTCTTT. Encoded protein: CASSFRGRGTEAFF.